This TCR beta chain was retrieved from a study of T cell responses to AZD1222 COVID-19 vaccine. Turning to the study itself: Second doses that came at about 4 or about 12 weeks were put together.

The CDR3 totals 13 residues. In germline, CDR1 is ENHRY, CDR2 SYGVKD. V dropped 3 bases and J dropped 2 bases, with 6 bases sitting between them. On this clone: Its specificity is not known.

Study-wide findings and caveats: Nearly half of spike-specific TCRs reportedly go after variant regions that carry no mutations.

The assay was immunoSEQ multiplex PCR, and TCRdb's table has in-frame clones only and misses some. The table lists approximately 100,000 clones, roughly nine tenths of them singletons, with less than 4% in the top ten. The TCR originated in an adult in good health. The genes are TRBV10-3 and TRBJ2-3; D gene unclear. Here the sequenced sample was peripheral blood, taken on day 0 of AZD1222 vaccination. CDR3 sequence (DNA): TGTGCCATCAGTGAACAGCCCACAGATACGCAGTATTTT. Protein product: CAISEQPTDTQYF.